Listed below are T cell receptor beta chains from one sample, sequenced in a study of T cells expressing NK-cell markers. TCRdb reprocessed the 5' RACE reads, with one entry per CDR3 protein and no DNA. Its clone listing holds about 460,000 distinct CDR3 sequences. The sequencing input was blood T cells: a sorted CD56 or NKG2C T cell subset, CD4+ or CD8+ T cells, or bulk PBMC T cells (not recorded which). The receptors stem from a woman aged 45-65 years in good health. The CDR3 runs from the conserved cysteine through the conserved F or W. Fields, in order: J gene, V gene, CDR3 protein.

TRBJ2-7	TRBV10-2	CASSTGTDLYEQYF
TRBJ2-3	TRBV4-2	CASSQLVSEPGDTQYF
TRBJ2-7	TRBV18	CASGFSYEQYF
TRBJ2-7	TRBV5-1	CASSTSLGQAHYEQYF
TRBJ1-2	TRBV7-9	CASSWGRANYGYTF
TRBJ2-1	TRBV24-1	CATSDLSPSKGDEQFF
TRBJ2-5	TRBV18	CASSPIPGGGETQYF
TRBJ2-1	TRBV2	CASSPRVAGGNEQFF
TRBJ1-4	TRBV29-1	CSARTGEEKLFF
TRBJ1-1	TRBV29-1	CSVTRRTNTEAFF
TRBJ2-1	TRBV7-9	CASSRNTGWNYNEQFF
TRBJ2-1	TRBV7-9	CASSLTQSTGGQFF
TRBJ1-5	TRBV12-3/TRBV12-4	CASSPSDTYNQPQHF
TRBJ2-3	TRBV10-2	CASSLGGRTSVADTQYF
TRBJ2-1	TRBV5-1	CASRLGSSGSLGEQFF
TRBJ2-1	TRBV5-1	CASSLRGTSGNGEQFF
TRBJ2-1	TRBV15	CATVLRGEVDEQFF
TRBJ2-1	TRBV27	CASSLSGIVNEQFF
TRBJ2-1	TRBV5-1	CASSLVSGNNYNEQFF
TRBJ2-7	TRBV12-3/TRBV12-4	CASRLSGSGIEQYF
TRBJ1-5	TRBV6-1	CASSEALGYQPQHF
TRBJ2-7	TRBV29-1	CSVVGLAYEQYF
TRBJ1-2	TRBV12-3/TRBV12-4	CASTPTGRSNYGYTF
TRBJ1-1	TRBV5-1	CASSFSGTEAFF
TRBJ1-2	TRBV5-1	CASSLRRGPRANYGYTF
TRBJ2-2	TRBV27	CASSDILNTGELFF
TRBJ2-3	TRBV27	CASSFFWAETSGSVTDTQYF
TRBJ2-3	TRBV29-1	CSGAQKRVDTQYF
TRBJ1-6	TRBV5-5	CASSWGGNSPLHF
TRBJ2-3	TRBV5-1	CASSLNLRGEGTQYF